This TCR beta chain was documented in a study of T cell responses to AZD1222 COVID-19 vaccine. Method: immunoSEQ multiplex PCR; TCRdb's copy keeps in-frame clones and lacks some. The sample comprises some 190,000 clones, roughly nine tenths of which are singletons, and 6.5% to 8.5% rests with the top ten. The table lists this clone with a count of one. The receptor was isolated from an adult in good health. Sequencing was performed on peripheral blood, taken on day 0 of AZD1222 vaccination.

CDR3 DNA sequence: TGTGCCAGCACGGGGGGCGGTGAAGCTTTCTTT. Its translation: CASTGGGEAFF. The rearrangement uses TRBV27 and TRBJ1-1, with a possible D match to TRBD1 (6 bases). The germline V gene encodes CDR1 MNHEY and CDR2 SMNVEV (reference sequence). The CDR3 spans 11 residues. Trimming shortened V by 7 bases and J by 7 bases, and 10 bases separated the two germline ends.